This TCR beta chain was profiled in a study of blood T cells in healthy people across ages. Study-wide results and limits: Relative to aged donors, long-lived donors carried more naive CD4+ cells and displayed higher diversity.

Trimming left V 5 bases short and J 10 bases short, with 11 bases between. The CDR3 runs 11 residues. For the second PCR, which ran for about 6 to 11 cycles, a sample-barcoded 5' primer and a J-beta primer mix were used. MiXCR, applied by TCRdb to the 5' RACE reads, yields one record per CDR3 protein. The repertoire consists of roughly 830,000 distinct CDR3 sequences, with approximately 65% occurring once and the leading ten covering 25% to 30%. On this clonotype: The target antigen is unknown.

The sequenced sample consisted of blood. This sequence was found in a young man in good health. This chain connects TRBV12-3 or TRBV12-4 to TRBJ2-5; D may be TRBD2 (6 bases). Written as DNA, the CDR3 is TGTGCCAGCAGTGTCTCTAGCGACCAGTACTTC. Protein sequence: CASSVSSDQYF.